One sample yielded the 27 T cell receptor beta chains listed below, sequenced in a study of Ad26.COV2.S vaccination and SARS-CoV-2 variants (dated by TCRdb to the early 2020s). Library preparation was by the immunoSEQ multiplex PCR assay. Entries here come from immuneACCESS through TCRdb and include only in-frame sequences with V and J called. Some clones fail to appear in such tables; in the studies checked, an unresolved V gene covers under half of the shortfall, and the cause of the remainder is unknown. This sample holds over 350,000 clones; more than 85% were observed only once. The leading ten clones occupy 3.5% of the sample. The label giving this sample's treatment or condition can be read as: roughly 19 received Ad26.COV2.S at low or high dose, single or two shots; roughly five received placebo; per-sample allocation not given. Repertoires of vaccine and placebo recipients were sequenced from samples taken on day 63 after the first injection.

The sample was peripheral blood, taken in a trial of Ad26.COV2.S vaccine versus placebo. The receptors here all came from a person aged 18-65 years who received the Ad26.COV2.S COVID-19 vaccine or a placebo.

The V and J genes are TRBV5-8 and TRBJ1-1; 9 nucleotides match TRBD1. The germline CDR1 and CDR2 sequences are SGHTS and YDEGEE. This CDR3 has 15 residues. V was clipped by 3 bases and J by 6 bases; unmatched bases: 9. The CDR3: CASSSRTGDPPEAFF. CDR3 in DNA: TGTGCCAGCAGCTCACGGACAGGGGATCCCCCTGAAGCTTTCTTT.

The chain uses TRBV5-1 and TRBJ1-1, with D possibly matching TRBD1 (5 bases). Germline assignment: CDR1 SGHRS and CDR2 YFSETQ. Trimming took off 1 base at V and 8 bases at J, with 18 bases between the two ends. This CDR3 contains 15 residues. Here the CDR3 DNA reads TGCGCCAGCAGCTTGTTACGAGATGGGGGAGCCGAAGCTTTCTTT. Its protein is CASSLLRDGGAEAFF.

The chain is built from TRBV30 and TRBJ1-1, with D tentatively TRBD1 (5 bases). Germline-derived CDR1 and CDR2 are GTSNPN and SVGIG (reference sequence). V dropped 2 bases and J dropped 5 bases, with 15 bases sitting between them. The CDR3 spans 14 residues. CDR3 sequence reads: CAWSPGGGFTEAFF. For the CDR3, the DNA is TGTGCCTGGAGTCCCGGGGGGGGGTTTACTGAAGCTTTCTTT.

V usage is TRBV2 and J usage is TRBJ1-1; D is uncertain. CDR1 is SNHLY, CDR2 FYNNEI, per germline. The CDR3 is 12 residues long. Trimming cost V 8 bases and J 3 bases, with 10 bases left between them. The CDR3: CASGLRDTEAFF. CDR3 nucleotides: TGTGCCAGCGGACTCCGGGACACTGAAGCTTTCTTT.

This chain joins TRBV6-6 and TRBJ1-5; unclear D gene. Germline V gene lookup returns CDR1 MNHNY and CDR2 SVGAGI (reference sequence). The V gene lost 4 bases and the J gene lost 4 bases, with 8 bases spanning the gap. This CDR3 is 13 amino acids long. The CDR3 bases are TGTGCCAGCAGTTGGTCGAGAAATCAGCCCCAGCATTTT. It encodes CASSWSRNQPQHF.

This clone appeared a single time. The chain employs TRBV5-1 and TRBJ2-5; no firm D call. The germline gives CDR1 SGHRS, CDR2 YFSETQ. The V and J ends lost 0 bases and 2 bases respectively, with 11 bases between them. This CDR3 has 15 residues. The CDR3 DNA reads TGCGCCAGCAGCTTGGAAGGAAATGTTCAAGAGACCCAGTACTTC. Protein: CASSLEGNVQETQYF.

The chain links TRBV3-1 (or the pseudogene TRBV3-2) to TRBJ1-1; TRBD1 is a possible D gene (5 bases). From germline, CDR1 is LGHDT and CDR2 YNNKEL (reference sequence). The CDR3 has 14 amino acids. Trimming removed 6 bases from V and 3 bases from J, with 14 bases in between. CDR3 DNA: TGTGCCAGCAGTCCGCGGGGGGATGACACTGAAGCTTTCTTT. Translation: CASSPRGDDTEAFF.

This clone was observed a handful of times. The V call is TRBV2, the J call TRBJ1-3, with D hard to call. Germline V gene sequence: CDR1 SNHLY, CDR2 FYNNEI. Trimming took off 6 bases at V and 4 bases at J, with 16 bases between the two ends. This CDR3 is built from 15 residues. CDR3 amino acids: CASRGSPSGGNTIYF. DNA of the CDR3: TGTGCCAGCAGGGGGTCACCTTCGGGCGGAAACACCATATATTTT. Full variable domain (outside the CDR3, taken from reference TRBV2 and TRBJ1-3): EPEVTQTPSHQVTQMGQEVILRCVPISNHLYFYWYRQILGQKVEFLVSFYNNEISEKSEIFDDQFSVERPDGSNFTLKIRSTKLEDSAMYFCASRGSPSGGNTIYFGEGSWLTVV.

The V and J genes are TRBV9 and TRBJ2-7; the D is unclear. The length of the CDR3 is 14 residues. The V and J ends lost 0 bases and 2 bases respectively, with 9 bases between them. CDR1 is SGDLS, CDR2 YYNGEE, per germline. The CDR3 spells CASSVGLNPYEQYF. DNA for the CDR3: TGTGCCAGCAGCGTAGGCCTCAACCCCTACGAGCAGTACTTC.

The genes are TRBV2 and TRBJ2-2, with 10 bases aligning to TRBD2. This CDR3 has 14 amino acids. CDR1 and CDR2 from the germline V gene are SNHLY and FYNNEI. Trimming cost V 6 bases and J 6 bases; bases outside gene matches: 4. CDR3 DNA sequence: TGTGCCAGCAGCGGGACTAGCGTTGCCGGGGAGCTGTTTTTT. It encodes CASSGTSVAGELFF.

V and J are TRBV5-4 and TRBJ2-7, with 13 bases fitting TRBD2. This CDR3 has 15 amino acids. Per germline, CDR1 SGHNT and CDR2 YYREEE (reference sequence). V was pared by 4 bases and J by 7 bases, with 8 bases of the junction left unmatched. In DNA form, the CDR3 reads TGTGCCAGCAGCCCTGGACTAGCGGGGGCGGGGGAGCAGTACTTC. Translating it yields CASSPGLAGAGEQYF.

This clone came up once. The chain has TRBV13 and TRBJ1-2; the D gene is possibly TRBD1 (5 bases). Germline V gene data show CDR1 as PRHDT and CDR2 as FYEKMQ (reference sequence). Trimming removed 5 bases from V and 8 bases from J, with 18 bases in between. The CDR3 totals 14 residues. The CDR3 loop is CASSRRATGFGYTF. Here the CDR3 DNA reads TGTGCCAGCAGCCGCCGGGCTACAGGTTTCGGCTACACCTTC.

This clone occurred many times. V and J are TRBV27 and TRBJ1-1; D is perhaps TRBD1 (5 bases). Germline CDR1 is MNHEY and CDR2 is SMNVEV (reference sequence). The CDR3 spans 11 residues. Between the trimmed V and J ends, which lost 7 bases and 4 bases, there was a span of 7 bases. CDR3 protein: CASIGGTEAFF. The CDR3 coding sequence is TGTGCCAGCATTGGGGGCACTGAAGCTTTCTTT.

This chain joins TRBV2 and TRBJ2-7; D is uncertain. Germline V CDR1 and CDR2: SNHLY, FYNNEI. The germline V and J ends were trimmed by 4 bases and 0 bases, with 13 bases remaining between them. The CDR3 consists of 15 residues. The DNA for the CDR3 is TGTGCCAGCAGTGTATCCGGCGAAAGCTCCTACGAGCAGTACTTC. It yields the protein CASSVSGESSYEQYF.

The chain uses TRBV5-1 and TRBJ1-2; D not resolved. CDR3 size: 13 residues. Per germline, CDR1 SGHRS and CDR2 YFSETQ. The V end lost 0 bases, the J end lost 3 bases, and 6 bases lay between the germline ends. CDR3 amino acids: CASSLGGYYGYTF. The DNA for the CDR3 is TGCGCCAGCAGCTTGGGGGGATACTATGGCTACACCTTC.

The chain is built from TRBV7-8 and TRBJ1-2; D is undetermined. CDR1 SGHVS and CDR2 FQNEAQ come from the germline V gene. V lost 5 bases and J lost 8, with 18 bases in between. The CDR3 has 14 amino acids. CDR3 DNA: TGTGCCAGCAGCCCCGATTGGGTGAGTTTCGGCTACACCTTC. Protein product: CASSPDWVSFGYTF.

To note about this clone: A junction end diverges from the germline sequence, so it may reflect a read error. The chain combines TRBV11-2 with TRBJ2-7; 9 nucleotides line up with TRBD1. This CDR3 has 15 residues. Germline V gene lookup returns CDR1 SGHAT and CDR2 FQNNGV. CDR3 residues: CASSRGGGQGQISDF. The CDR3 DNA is TGTGCCAGCAGCCGAGGAGGGGGACAGGGTCAAATAAGTGACTTC.

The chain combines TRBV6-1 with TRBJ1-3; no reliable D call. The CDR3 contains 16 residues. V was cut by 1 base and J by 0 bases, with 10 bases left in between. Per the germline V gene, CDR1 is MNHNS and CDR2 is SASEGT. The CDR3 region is CASSEDEGRSGNTIYF. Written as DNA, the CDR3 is TGTGCCAGCAGTGAAGACGAAGGCCGCTCTGGAAACACCATATATTTT.

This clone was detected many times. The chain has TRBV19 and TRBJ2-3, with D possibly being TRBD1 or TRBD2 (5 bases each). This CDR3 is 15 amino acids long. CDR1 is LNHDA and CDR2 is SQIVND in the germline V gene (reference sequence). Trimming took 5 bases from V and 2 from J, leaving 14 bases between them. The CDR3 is CASSLGDGSTDTQYF. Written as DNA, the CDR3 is TGTGCCAGTAGTCTCGGGGACGGCTCCACAGATACGCAGTATTTT.

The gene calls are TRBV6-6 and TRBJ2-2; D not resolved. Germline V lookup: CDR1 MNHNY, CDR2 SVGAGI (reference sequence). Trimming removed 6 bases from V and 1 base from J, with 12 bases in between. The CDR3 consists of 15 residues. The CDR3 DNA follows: TGTGCCAGCAGATACCGAGGTGGGAACACCGGGGAGCTGTTTTTT. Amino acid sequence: CASRYRGGNTGELFF.

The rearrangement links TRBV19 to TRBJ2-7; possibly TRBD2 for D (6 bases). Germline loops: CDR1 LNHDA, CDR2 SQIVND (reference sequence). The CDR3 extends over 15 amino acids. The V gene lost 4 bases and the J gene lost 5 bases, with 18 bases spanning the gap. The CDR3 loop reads CASSTLGRPGDEQYF. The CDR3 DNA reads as TGTGCCAGTAGTACGTTGGGGAGGCCCGGAGACGAGCAGTACTTC.

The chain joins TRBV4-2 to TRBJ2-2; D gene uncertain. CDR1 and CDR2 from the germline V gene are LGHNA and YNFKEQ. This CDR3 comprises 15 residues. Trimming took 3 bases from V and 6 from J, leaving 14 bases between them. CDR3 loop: CASSHGSLIAGELFF. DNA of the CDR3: TGTGCCAGCAGCCACGGGTCCTTGATAGCCGGGGAGCTGTTTTTT.

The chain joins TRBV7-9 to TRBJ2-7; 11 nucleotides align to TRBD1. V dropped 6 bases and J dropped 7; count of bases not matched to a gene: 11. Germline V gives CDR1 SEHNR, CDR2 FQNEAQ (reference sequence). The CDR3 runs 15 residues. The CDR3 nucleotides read TGTGCCAGCAGATTCGTCGGGACAGGGGGTGAAGAGCAGTACTTC. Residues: CASRFVGTGGEEQYF.

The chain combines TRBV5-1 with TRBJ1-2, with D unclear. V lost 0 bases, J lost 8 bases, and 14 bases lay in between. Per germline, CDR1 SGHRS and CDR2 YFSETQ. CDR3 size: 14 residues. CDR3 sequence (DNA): TGCGCCAGCAGCTTGGATGACCCCGCAGGAGGCTACACCTTC. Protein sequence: CASSLDDPAGGYTF.

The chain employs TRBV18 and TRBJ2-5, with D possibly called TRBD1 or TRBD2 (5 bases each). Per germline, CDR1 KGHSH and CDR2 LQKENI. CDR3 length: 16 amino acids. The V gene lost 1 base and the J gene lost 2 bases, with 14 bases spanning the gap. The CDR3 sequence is CASSPLRGRPQETQYF. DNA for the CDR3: TGTGCCAGCTCACCACTCCGGGGACGCCCACAAGAGACCCAGTACTTC.

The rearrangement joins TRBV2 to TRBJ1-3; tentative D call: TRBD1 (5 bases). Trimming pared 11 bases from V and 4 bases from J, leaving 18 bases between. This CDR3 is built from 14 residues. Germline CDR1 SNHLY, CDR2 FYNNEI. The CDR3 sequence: CAGGEGMGGNTIYF. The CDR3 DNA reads TGTGCCGGCGGGGAGGGGATGGGAGGAAACACCATATATTTT.

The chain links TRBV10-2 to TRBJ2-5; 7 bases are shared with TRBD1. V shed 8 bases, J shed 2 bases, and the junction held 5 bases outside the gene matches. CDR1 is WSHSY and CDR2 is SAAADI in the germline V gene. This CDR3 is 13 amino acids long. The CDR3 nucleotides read TGCGCCAGCGGACAGGTGACACAAGAGACCCAGTACTTC. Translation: CASGQVTQETQYF.